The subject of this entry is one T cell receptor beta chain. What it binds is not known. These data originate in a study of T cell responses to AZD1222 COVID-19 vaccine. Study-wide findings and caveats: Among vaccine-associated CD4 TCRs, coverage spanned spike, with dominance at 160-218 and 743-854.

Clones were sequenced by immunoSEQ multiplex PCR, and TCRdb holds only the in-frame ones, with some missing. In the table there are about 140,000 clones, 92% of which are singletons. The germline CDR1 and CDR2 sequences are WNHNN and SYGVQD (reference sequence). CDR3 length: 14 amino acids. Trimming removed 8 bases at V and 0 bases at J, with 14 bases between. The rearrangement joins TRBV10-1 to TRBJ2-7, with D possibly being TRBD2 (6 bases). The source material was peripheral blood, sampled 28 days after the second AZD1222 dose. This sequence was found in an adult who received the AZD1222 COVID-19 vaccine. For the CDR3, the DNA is TGCGCCAGCGAGGACTATCCTAGCTCCTACGAGCAGTACTTC. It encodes CASEDYPSSYEQYF.